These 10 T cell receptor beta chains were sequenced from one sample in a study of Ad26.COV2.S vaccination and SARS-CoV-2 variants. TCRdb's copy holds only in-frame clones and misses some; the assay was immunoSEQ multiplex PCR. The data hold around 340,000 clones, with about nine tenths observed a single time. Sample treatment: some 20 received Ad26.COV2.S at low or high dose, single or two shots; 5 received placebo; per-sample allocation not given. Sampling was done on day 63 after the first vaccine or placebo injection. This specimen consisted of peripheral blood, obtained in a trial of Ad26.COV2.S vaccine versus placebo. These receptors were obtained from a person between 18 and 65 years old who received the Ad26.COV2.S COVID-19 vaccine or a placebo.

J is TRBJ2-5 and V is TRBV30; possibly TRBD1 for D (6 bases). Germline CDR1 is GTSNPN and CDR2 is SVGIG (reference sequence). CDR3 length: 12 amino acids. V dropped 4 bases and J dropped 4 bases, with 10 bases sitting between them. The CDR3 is CAWNIQGETQYF. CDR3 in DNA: TGTGCCTGGAATATACAGGGAGAGACCCAGTACTTC. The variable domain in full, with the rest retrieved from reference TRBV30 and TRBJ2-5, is SQTIHQWPATLVQPVGSPLSLECTVEGTSNPNLYWYRQAAGRGLQLLFYSVGIGQISSEVPQNLSASRPQDRQFILSSKKLLLSDSGFYLCAWNIQGETQYFGPGTRLLVL.

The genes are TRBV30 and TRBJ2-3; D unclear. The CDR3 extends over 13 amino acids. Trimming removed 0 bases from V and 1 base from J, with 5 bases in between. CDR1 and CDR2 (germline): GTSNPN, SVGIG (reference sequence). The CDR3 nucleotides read TGTGCCTGGAGTGTAACAGGCACAGATACGCAGTATTTT. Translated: CAWSVTGTDTQYF.

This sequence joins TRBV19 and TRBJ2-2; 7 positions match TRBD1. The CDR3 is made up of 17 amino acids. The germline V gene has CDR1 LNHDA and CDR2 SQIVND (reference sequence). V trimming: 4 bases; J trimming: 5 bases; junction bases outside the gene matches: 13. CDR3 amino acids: CASSRGQIGALTGELFF. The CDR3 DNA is TGTGCCAGTAGTAGGGGACAGATCGGGGCGTTGACCGGGGAGCTGTTTTTT.

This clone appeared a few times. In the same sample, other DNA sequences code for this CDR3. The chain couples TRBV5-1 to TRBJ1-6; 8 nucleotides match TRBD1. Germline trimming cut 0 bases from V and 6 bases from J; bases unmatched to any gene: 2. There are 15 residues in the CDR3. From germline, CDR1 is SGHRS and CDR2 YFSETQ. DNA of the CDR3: TGCGCCAGCAGCTTGGCCGGACAGGGTAATTCACCCCTCCACTTT. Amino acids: CASSLAGQGNSPLHF.

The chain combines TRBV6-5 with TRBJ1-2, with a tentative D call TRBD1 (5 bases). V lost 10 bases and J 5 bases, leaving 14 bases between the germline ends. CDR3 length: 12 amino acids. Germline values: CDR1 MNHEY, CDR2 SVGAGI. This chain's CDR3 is CATLFRAYGYTF. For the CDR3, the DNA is TGTGCCACATTATTCAGGGCGTATGGCTACACCTTC.

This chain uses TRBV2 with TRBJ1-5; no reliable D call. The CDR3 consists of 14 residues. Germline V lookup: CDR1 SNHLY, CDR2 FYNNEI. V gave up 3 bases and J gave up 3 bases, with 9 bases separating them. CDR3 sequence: CASSEHRPNQPQHF. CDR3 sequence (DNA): TGTGCCAGCAGTGAGCACAGACCCAATCAGCCCCAGCATTTT.

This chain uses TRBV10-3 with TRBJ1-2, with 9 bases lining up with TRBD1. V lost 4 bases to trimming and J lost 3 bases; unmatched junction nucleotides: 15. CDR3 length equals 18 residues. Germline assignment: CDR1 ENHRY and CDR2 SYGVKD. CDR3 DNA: TGTGCCATCAGTGGTGGTGCGGGACGGGACAGGGTCTACTATGGCTACACCTTC. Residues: CAISGGAGRDRVYYGYTF.

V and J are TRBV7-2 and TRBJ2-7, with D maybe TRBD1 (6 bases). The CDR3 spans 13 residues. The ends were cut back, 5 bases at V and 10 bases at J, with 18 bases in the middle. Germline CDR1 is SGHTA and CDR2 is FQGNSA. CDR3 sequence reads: CASSPTPRTVQYF. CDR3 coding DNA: TGTGCCAGCAGCCCAACCCCGAGGACAGTTCAGTACTTC.

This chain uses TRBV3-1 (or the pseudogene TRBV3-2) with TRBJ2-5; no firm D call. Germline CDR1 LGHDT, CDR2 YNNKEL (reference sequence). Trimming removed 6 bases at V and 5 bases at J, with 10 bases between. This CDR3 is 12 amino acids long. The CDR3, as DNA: TGTGCCAGCAGTTCGGGTCCTGAGACCCAGTACTTC. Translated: CASSSGPETQYF.

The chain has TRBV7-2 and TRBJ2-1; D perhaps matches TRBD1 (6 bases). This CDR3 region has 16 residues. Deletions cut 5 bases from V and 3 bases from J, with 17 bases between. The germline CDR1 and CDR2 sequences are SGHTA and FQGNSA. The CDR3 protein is CASSLPGESYYNEQFF. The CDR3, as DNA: TGTGCCAGCAGCCTCCCAGGGGAGAGCTACTACAATGAGCAGTTCTTC.